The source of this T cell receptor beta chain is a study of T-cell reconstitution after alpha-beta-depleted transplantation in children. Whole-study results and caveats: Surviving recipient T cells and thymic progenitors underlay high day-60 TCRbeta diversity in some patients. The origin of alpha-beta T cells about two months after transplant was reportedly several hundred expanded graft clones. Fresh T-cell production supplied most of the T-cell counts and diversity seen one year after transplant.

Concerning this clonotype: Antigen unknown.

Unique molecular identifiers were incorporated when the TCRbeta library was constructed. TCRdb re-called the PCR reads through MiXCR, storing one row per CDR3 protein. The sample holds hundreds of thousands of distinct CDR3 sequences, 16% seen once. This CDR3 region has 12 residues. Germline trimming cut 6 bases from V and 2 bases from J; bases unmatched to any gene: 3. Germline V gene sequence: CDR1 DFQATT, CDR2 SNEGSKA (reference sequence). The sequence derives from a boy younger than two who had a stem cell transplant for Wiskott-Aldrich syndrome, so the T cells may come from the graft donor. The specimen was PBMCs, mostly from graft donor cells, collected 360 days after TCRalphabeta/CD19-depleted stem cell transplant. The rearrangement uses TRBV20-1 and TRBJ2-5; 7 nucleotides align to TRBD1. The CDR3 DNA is TGCAGTGCGACAGGGAATCAAGAGACCCAGTACTTC. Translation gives CSATGNQETQYF.